Shown below are 4 T cell receptor beta chains from a single sample sequenced in a study of cytomegalovirus exposure and HLA in healthy donors. Both 60 Vbeta primers and 13 Jbeta primers went into the PCR. Sequenced by immunoSEQ multiplex PCR; TCRdb stores in-frame clones only, minus some. Among tens of thousands of clones, around 81% were seen once, and the ten largest hold 0.57%. The sequenced material came from PBMCs. These receptor sequences come from a man younger than 40 in good health and CMV-seronegative.

This clone was detected only once. This chain connects TRBV7-9 to TRBJ1-5, with TRBD1 matching 7 bases. The CDR3 length is 15 residues. Looked up from germline, CDR1 is SEHNR and CDR2 is FQNEAQ (reference sequence). The V gene end was trimmed by 5 bases and the J gene end by 4 bases; junction bases not matched to a gene: 8. The DNA for the CDR3 is TGTGCCAGCAGCCATGGGACAGACGAAAATCAGCCCCAGCATTTT. Translation: CASSHGTDENQPQHF.

The chain combines TRBV11-3 with TRBJ2-7; D remains ambiguous. CDR1 SGHNT and CDR2 YENEEA come from the germline V gene. The CDR3 consists of 12 residues. V was trimmed by 5 bases and J by 6 bases, leaving 11 bases between them. The CDR3 DNA follows: TGTGCCAGCAGCCCCCGGGTGGTCGAGCAGTACGTC. It specifies CASSPRVVEQYV.

CDR3 nucleotides: TGTGCCAGCAGCTTATGCAGGGGGCAGGATTGTGGAAACACCATATATTTT. Translating gives CASSLCRGQDCGNTIYF. The genes are TRBV7-8 and TRBJ1-3; 8 bases map to TRBD1. CDR1 and CDR2 from the germline V gene are SGHVS and FQNEAQ. CDR3 size: 17 residues. Germline trimming cut 2 bases from V and 3 bases from J; bases unmatched to any gene: 9. Full variable domain (outside the CDR3, taken from reference TRBV7-8 and TRBJ1-3): GAGVSQSPRYKVAKRGQDVALRCDPISGHVSLFWYQQALGQGPEFLTYFQNEAQLDKSGLPSDRFFAERPEGSVSTLKIQRTQQEDSAVYLCASSLCRGQDCGNTIYFGEGSWLTVV.

In this sample, this clone turned up once. CDR3 amino acids: CATGGVRKTQYF. CDR3 sequence (DNA): TGTGCCACAGGGGGAGTTCGGAAGACCCAGTACTTC. V usage is TRBV19 and J usage is TRBJ2-5, with 7 bases aligning to TRBD1. In germline, CDR1 is LNHDA, CDR2 SQIVND (reference sequence). Trimming cost V 10 bases and J 6 bases; bases outside gene matches: 8. There are 12 residues in the CDR3.